One sample yielded the 32 T cell receptor beta chains listed below, sequenced in a study of blood T cell repertoires in COVID-19. Sequencing was performed with immunoSEQ multiplex PCR; in TCRdb, only in-frame clones are kept and a portion is missing. The sample has under 450,000 clones, more than 85% seen once; the top ten hold 0.86%. Sequenced material: PBMCs or T cells enriched from blood (not recorded which). Receptors were obtained from a middle-aged woman who had been exposed to COVID-19.

This clone was observed a single time. This chain joins TRBV5-4 and TRBJ2-7; D may be TRBD1 (5 bases). This CDR3 region has 15 residues. V was clipped by 7 bases and J by 0 bases, with 17 bases between them. Germline loops: CDR1 SGHNT, CDR2 YYREEE (reference sequence). The CDR3 is CASEEKQDPSYEQYF. The DNA for the CDR3 is TGTGCCAGCGAGGAAAAACAGGACCCCTCCTACGAGCAGTACTTC.

This rearrangement joins TRBV5-1 to TRBJ2-5; 9 nucleotides line up with TRBD2. The CDR3 is 14 residues long. Losses at the gene ends were 7 bases for V and 2 bases for J; bases not matched to a gene: 6. Germline values: CDR1 SGHRS, CDR2 YFSETQ. The CDR3 DNA is TGCGCCAGCGTCGGGACTAGCTCTCAAGAGACCCAGTACTTC. This gives the protein CASVGTSSQETQYF.

The chain joins TRBV3-1 (or the pseudogene TRBV3-2) to TRBJ1-2, with 7 nucleotides matching TRBD1. The CDR3 consists of 15 residues. The ends lost 4 bases at V and 2 bases at J; junction bases unmatched: 7. Looked up from germline, CDR1 is LGHDT and CDR2 is YNNKEL (reference sequence). The CDR3: CASSRGQQMNYGYTF. Written as DNA, the CDR3 is TGTGCCAGCAGCCGGGGACAGCAAATGAACTATGGCTACACCTTC.

V is TRBV30 and J is TRBJ1-4, with 8 positions matching TRBD1. CDR3 size: 13 residues. Trimming cost V 5 bases and J 8 bases; bases outside gene matches: 7. CDR1 GTSNPN and CDR2 SVGIG come from the germline V gene (reference sequence). Here the CDR3 DNA reads TGTGCCTGGCAGACAGGGGATAGCGAAAAACTGTTTTTT. Amino acids: CAWQTGDSEKLFF.

The chain uses TRBV6-5 and TRBJ2-1; no clear D. Germline V lookup: CDR1 MNHEY, CDR2 SVGAGI. CDR3 length equals 14 residues. Trimming removed 3 bases from V and 8 bases from J, with 14 bases in between. The CDR3 reads CASSYLVLGDEQFF. CDR3 in DNA: TGTGCCAGCAGTTATTTGGTCCTAGGAGATGAGCAGTTCTTC.

This clone was seen only a few times. The chain carries TRBV19 and TRBJ1-2; 7 nucleotides match TRBD1. Trimming took 7 bases from V and 6 from J; bases not matched to a gene: 8. The CDR3 has 13 residues. Germline loops: CDR1 LNHDA, CDR2 SQIVND (reference sequence). The CDR3 here is CASKKGQLHGYTF. The CDR3 nucleotides read TGTGCCAGTAAAAAGGGACAGTTGCATGGCTACACCTTC.

The genes are TRBV6-4 and TRBJ1-1; D call uncertain. Trimming stripped 0 bases from V and 4 bases from J, with 9 bases between. Germline loops: CDR1 MRHNA, CDR2 SNTAGT. The CDR3 runs to 14 residues. As DNA, the CDR3 is TGTGCCAGCAGTGACTCGCTCGAGTCCACTGAAGCTTTCTTT. Translating it yields CASSDSLESTEAFF.

The chain recombines TRBV5-5 with TRBJ2-1; 11 bases line up with TRBD2. The CDR3 runs to 16 residues. Germline V gene data show CDR1 as SGHKS and CDR2 as YYEKEE (reference sequence). The ends lost 0 bases at V and 4 bases at J; junction bases unmatched: 3. This CDR3 reads CASSLGGTSGYNEQFF. The CDR3 DNA reads TGTGCCAGCAGCTTGGGAGGGACTAGCGGTTACAATGAGCAGTTCTTC.

This rearrangement joins TRBV14 to TRBJ1-1, with D perhaps TRBD1 (6 bases). Germline CDR1 SGHDN, CDR2 FVKESK. Trimming stripped 2 bases from V and 1 base from J, with 8 bases between. The length of the CDR3 is 14 residues. The CDR3 DNA sequence: TGTGCCAGCAGCCAAATGGGACAGAACACTGAAGCTTTCTTT. Protein sequence: CASSQMGQNTEAFF.

The chain couples TRBV5-4 to TRBJ2-2, with TRBD2 matching over 11 bases. With 6 bases clipped from V and 7 bases from J, the junction kept 11 bases outside the gene matches. The germline CDR1 and CDR2 sequences are SGHNT and YYREEE (reference sequence). The CDR3 extends over 16 amino acids. CDR3 region: CASTPELAGAIGELFF. The CDR3 bases are TGTGCCAGCACCCCGGAACTAGCGGGGGCTATCGGGGAGCTGTTTTTT.

The V gene is TRBV15, the J gene TRBJ1-4; tentative D call: TRBD1 (5 bases). V was clipped by 0 bases and J by 3 bases, with 20 bases between them. This CDR3 contains 19 residues. Germline-derived CDR1 and CDR2 are LNHNV and YYDKDF (reference sequence). DNA for the CDR3: TGTGCCACCAGCAGAGATTTTGCAGGGCGGTATTTAGCTAATGAAAAACTGTTTTTT. It codes for CATSRDFAGRYLANEKLFF.

V is TRBV7-2 and J is TRBJ1-2; D is unclear. Germline V gene lookup returns CDR1 SGHTA and CDR2 FQGNSA. The CDR3 runs to 15 residues. The V end lost 3 bases, the J end lost 5 bases, and 16 bases lay between the germline ends. The CDR3 is CASSFQSGGGYGYTF. The CDR3 DNA reads as TGTGCCAGCAGCTTTCAGTCAGGAGGAGGGTATGGCTACACCTTC.

The chain has TRBV19 and TRBJ1-3; 8 bases map to TRBD1. The germline V gene encodes CDR1 LNHDA and CDR2 SQIVND (reference sequence). J was trimmed by 0 bases and V by 5 bases; bases with no gene match: 3. This CDR3 has 15 residues. The DNA of the CDR3 is TGTGCCAGTAGTCTACAGGGGGACTCTGGAAACACCATATATTTT. Translated, it gives CASSLQGDSGNTIYF.

V gene TRBV25-1 combines with J gene TRBJ2-7, with TRBD2 matching over 7 bases. Germline V gene lookup returns CDR1 MGHDK and CDR2 SYGVNS. V was clipped by 1 base and J by 3 bases; unmatched bases: 6. CDR3 length: 15 amino acids. In DNA form, the CDR3 reads TGTGCCAGCAGTGAATCGGGGGTAGCGGGCTACGAGCAGTACTTC. Protein: CASSESGVAGYEQYF.

The chain has TRBV2 and TRBJ1-2; D is ambiguous. The germline gives CDR1 SNHLY, CDR2 FYNNEI. The CDR3 loop spans 14 amino acids. V shed 6 bases and J shed 8 bases, with 19 bases lying between them. The DNA of the CDR3 is TGTGCCAGCAGCTTCGGAGGACCTGATGTCGGCTACACCTTC. This sequence encodes CASSFGGPDVGYTF.

V usage is TRBV15 and J usage is TRBJ1-2; no clear D. Per germline, CDR1 LNHNV and CDR2 YYDKDF (reference sequence). The V and J ends lost 1 base and 1 base respectively, with 10 bases between them. The CDR3 is made up of 15 amino acids. CDR3 loop: CATSRVRRNNYGYTF. CDR3 bases: TGTGCCACCAGCAGAGTACGGAGGAATAACTATGGCTACACCTTC.

The chain joins TRBV19 to TRBJ1-5, with D possibly TRBD1 on 5 matching bases. The CDR3 length is 12 residues. Germline CDR1 and CDR2: LNHDA and SQIVND (reference sequence). Trimming took 10 bases from V and 3 from J, leaving 10 bases between them. CDR3 coding DNA: TGTGCCACCGGGGGGTCCAATCAGCCCCAGCATTTT. Protein: CATGGSNQPQHF. The whole variable domain, filled in from reference TRBV19 and TRBJ1-5, reads DGGITQSPKYLFRKEGQNVTLSCEQNLNHDAMYWYRQDPGQGLRLIYYSQIVNDFQKGDIAEGYSVSREKKESFPLTVTSAQKNPTAFYLCATGGSNQPQHFGDGTRLSIL.

The genes are TRBV5-5 and TRBJ1-6; 7 bases are shared with TRBD1. Germline CDR1 reads SGHKS; CDR2 reads YYEKEE (reference sequence). Trimming at V came to 3 bases and at J to 6 bases, leaving 3 bases not matched to a gene. The CDR3 sequence is 14 residues long. In nucleotides, the CDR3 is TGTGCCAGCAGCTCGACAGGGCTTAATTCACCCCTCCACTTT. Protein: CASSSTGLNSPLHF.

The rearrangement links TRBV12-5 to TRBJ2-2, with D possibly matching TRBD1 (6 bases). The CDR3 spans 13 residues. Between the trimmed V and J ends, which lost 6 bases and 7 bases, there was a span of 12 bases. The V gene's germline CDR1 is LGHNT and CDR2 FRNRAP. The CDR3 sequence: CASGADRIGELFF. CDR3 DNA: TGTGCTAGTGGCGCCGACAGGATCGGGGAGCTGTTTTTT.

The chain joins TRBV10-3 to TRBJ1-1; 10 bases match TRBD1. The ends lost 11 bases at V and 4 bases at J; junction bases unmatched: 19. This CDR3 region has 17 residues. Germline loops: CDR1 ENHRY, CDR2 SYGVKD. As DNA, the CDR3 is TGTGCCGCGCGCCCCGGGACAGGGGTGTGGGTTGGCACTGAAGCTTTCTTT. Protein: CAARPGTGVWVGTEAFF.

The rearrangement links TRBV11-3 to TRBJ1-5; D gene ambiguous. There are 14 residues in the CDR3. From germline, CDR1 is SGHNT and CDR2 YENEEA. The V and J ends lost 2 bases and 3 bases respectively, with 8 bases between them. The CDR3 protein is CASSLRGPNQPQHF. In DNA form, the CDR3 reads TGTGCCAGCAGCTTACGCGGGCCCAATCAGCCCCAGCATTTT.

The V call is TRBV9, the J call TRBJ1-2, with D perhaps TRBD1 (5 bases). V was clipped by 6 bases and J by 3 bases, with 12 bases between them. Germline V gives CDR1 SGDLS, CDR2 YYNGEE. This CDR3 has 13 amino acids. This chain's CDR3 is CASTLGVDYGYTF. The CDR3 region has the DNA TGTGCCAGCACCCTAGGGGTAGACTATGGCTACACCTTC.

The chain uses TRBV15 and TRBJ1-2; no firm D call. The CDR3 spans 11 residues. Deletions cut 1 base from V and 9 bases from J, with 6 bases between. Germline-derived CDR1 and CDR2 are LNHNV and YYDKDF (reference sequence). Here the CDR3 DNA reads TGTGCCACCAGCAGAGCGGGAAGCTACACCTTC. Protein: CATSRAGSYTF.

This chain uses TRBV27 with TRBJ2-7; no firm D call. Germline V lookup: CDR1 MNHEY, CDR2 SMNVEV (reference sequence). The CDR3 is made up of 15 amino acids. Trimming left V 0 bases short and J 0 bases short, with 9 bases between. CDR3 loop: CASSLSSVTSYEQYF. The DNA of the CDR3 is TGTGCCAGCAGTTTATCCAGTGTAACCTCCTACGAGCAGTACTTC.

This chain links TRBV19 with TRBJ1-5; D is uncertain. This CDR3 comprises 16 residues. V was cut by 2 bases and J by 1 base, with 12 bases left in between. Germline V gives CDR1 LNHDA, CDR2 SQIVND (reference sequence). CDR3 sequence reads: CASSIPPAGSNQPQHF. CDR3 nucleotide sequence: TGTGCCAGTAGTATACCCCCGGCGGGGAGCAATCAGCCCCAGCATTTT.

This clone was recorded once. The V gene is TRBV24-1, the J gene TRBJ2-1; possible D gene TRBD1, 5 bases. Between the trimmed V and J ends, which lost 5 bases and 0 bases, there was a span of 7 bases. The CDR3 covers 14 residues. Germline V gives CDR1 KGHDR, CDR2 SFDVKD. The CDR3 is CATSVDSSYNEQFF. CDR3 DNA: TGTGCCACCAGTGTCGACAGCTCCTACAATGAGCAGTTCTTC.

A remark on this clone: Other nucleotide sequences from this sample produce the same CDR3. The CDR3, as DNA: TGTGCCAGCTCGTCCGGACAGGGGGAAAAACTGTTTTTT. Translating gives CASSSGQGEKLFF. The chain combines TRBV18 with TRBJ1-4; TRBD1 agrees at 9 bases. V lost 6 bases to trimming and J lost 8 bases; unmatched junction nucleotides: 4. Per the germline V gene, CDR1 is KGHSH and CDR2 is LQKENI. The length of the CDR3 is 13 residues.

The rearrangement links TRBV30 to TRBJ2-7; possibly TRBD2 for D (5 bases). This CDR3 is built from 14 residues. Trimming took off 2 bases at V and 0 bases at J, with 11 bases between the two ends. CDR1 is GTSNPN, CDR2 SVGIG, per germline (reference sequence). The DNA for the CDR3 is TGTGCCTGGAGTCACTCGACTATCTCCTACGAGCAGTACTTC. Its translation: CAWSHSTISYEQYF.

The chain joins TRBV4-3 to TRBJ2-2; 8 positions match TRBD2. Germline-derived CDR1 and CDR2 are LGHNA and YSLEER. This CDR3 has 16 amino acids. V was pared by 8 bases and J by 0 bases, with 8 bases of the junction left unmatched. The CDR3 reads CASGGDSGANTGELFF. Here the CDR3 DNA reads TGCGCCAGCGGGGGGGATAGCGGGGCGAACACCGGGGAGCTGTTTTTT.

This chain's CDR3 is CASVPGTVSTGELFF. The CDR3 DNA is TGTGCCAGCGTTCCCGGGACAGTGAGCACCGGGGAGCTGTTTTTT. The chain joins TRBV19 to TRBJ2-2; TRBD1 aligns across 7 bases. The CDR3 has 15 amino acids. J lost 4 bases, V lost 9 bases, and 11 bases had no gene match. CDR1 and CDR2 from the germline V gene are LNHDA and SQIVND (reference sequence).

The chain combines TRBV19 with TRBJ1-3; D unresolved. The germline gives CDR1 LNHDA, CDR2 SQIVND (reference sequence). Trimming pared 8 bases from V and 3 bases from J, leaving 5 bases between. The CDR3 runs 11 residues. CDR3 sequence: CASRLGNTIYF. The CDR3 DNA reads as TGTGCCAGTCGACTTGGAAACACCATATATTTT.

The chain recombines TRBV5-1 with TRBJ2-7, with a tentative D call TRBD1 (8 bases). The CDR3 consists of 18 residues. Germline V gene lookup returns CDR1 SGHRS and CDR2 YFSETQ. With 4 bases removed from V and 3 bases from J, the gap between germline ends came to 26 bases. The CDR3 spells CASSPGGTPGQEVYEQYF. The CDR3 DNA follows: TGCGCCAGCAGCCCCGGGGGGACGCCGGGACAGGAGGTCTACGAGCAGTACTTC.